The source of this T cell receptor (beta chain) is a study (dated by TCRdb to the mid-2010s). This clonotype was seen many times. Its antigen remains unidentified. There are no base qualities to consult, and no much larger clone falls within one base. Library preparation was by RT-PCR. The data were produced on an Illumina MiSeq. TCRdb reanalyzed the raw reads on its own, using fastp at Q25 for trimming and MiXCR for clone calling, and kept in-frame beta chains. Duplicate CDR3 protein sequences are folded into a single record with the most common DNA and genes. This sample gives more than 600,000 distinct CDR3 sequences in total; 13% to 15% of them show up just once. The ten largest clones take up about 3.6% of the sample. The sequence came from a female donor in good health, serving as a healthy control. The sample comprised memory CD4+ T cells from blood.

The encoded CDR3 is CAISEDRVSSPLHF. The nucleotide sequence is TGTGCCATCAGTGAGGACAGGGTTTCTTCACCCCTCCACTTT. The V and J genes are TRBV10-3 and TRBJ1-6; the junction holds 7 bases that match TRBD1. V lost 2 bases and J lost 9 bases, and the count of bases not matched to a germline gene is 4. Taken from the germline V gene, the CDR1 and CDR2 loops are ENHRY and SYGVKD. The CDR3, cysteine through phenylalanine, is 14 amino acids long. Of the read, only the CDR3 DNA is kept; its 42 bases are in frame from base 1.